A single sample gave rise to the 18 T cell receptor beta chains below, sequenced in a study of shared clonotypes between healthy human individuals. Some clones are missing from TCRdb's copy, which holds only in-frame ones; the method was immunoSEQ multiplex PCR. The sample consists of 2 million to 2.5 million clones, approximately 94% of them appearing once. What was sequenced was naive CD4+ T cells sorted from blood. Subset: CD45RA+ positively selected. The receptors derive from a man younger than 35 in good health.

The V gene is TRBV6-1, the J gene TRBJ2-7; the match to TRBD1 covers 8 bases. V lost 7 bases and J lost 6; bases outside the gene matches: 11. This CDR3 comprises 14 residues. Germline V gene data show CDR1 as MNHNS and CDR2 as SASEGT. The CDR3 loop reads CASTENYRGTEQYF. CDR3 in DNA: TGTGCCAGCACCGAGAATTACAGGGGGACCGAGCAGTACTTC.

The rearrangement links TRBV18 to TRBJ2-6; D is unresolved. Germline V lookup: CDR1 KGHSH, CDR2 LQKENI. CDR3 length: 18 amino acids. The V end lost 3 bases, the J end lost 0 bases, and 15 bases lay between the germline ends. In nucleotides, the CDR3 is TGTGCCAGCTCACCTAACTGGTTCTATCCCTCTGGGGCCAACGTCCTGACTTTC. It is translated as CASSPNWFYPSGANVLTF. The complete variable domain, with remaining parts taken from reference TRBV18 and TRBJ2-6, reads NAGVMQNPRHLVRRRGQEARLRCSPMKGHSHVYWYRQLPEEGLKFMVYLQKENIIDESGMPKERFSAEFPKEGPSILRIQQVVRGDSAAYFCASSPNWFYPSGANVLTFGAGSRLTVL.

This rearrangement joins TRBV4-1 to TRBJ2-3, with D unclear. Germline CDR1 reads MGHRA; CDR2 reads YSYEKL. This CDR3 spans 15 amino acids. V was clipped by 5 bases and J by 0 bases, with 12 bases between them. Here the CDR3 reads CASSFRPSSTDTQYF. The CDR3 DNA reads as TGCGCCAGCAGCTTCCGACCATCTAGCACAGATACGCAGTATTTT.

The chain combines TRBV5-4 with TRBJ2-2, with 10 bases fitting TRBD2. This CDR3 region has 19 residues. Germline lookup yields CDR1 SGHNT and CDR2 YYREEE (reference sequence). J gave up 2 bases and V 0 bases, and 10 bases lay outside the gene matches. The CDR3 DNA reads as TGTGCCAGCAGCTTGGCACGGCTAGCGGGAGCGCCAAACACCGGGGAGCTGTTTTTT. Amino acids: CASSLARLAGAPNTGELFF.

The chain has TRBV5-1 and TRBJ2-7, with D perhaps being TRBD1 or TRBD2 (5 bases each). Trimming left V 0 bases short and J 6 bases short, with 7 bases between. CDR3 size: 12 residues. Germline lookup yields CDR1 SGHRS and CDR2 YFSETQ. The CDR3 DNA sequence: TGCGCCAGCAGCTTGGCCGGGACCGAGCAGTACTTC. Translating gives CASSLAGTEQYF.

This clone appeared once. This chain uses TRBV20-1 with TRBJ1-1; D is unclear. V was clipped by 8 bases and J by 11 bases, with 12 bases between them. Germline-derived CDR1 and CDR2 are DFQATT and SNEGSKA (reference sequence). CDR3 length: 9 amino acids. For the CDR3, the DNA is TGCAGTACAGCAGAACGGGCTTTCTTT. Encoded protein: CSTAERAFF.

This chain connects TRBV6-4 to TRBJ1-1; the D is unclear. The CDR3 contains 13 residues. The V gene lost 3 bases and the J gene lost 12 bases, with 17 bases spanning the gap. The germline CDR1 and CDR2 sequences are MRHNA and SNTAGT. The CDR3 sequence: CASSEYEGTWTFF. CDR3 DNA: TGTGCCAGCAGTGAATACGAGGGCACGTGGACTTTCTTT.

The CDR3 DNA is TGTGCCGGGGGGAGGCAGGGTGCCTACAATGAGCAGTTCTTC. It codes for CAGGRQGAYNEQFF. The chain carries TRBV5-8 and TRBJ2-1; tentative D call: TRBD2 (6 bases). Germline V gives CDR1 SGHTS, CDR2 YDEGEE. This CDR3 is 14 amino acids long. Trimming stripped 10 bases from V and 2 bases from J, with 16 bases between.

Concerning this clone: The sample holds other DNA sequences that translate to the same CDR3. The chain recombines TRBV28 with TRBJ2-7; 9 positions agree with TRBD1. CDR1 and CDR2 from the germline V gene are MDHEN and SYDVKM. The J segment lost 3 bases and the V segment lost 3 bases, leaving 3 bases of the junction unmatched. There are 14 residues in the CDR3. CDR3 amino acids: CASSLTGGIYEQYF. The CDR3, as DNA: TGTGCCAGCAGTTTGACAGGGGGGATCTACGAGCAGTACTTC.

The chain employs TRBV18 and TRBJ1-5, with D uncertain. Germline values: CDR1 KGHSH, CDR2 LQKENI. The V gene lost 2 bases and the J gene lost 5 bases, with 10 bases spanning the gap. The CDR3 runs to 14 residues. CDR3 protein: CASSPGSRDQPQHF. Here the CDR3 DNA reads TGTGCCAGCTCACCAGGGTCCCGGGATCAGCCCCAGCATTTT.

V usage is TRBV7-8 and J usage is TRBJ2-1, with 9 bases lining up with TRBD1. Trimming cost V 6 bases and J 8 bases; bases outside gene matches: 26. The germline CDR1 and CDR2 sequences are SGHVS and FQNEAQ. This CDR3 is built from 20 residues. This chain's CDR3 is CASSPGPGQGLWQGRDEQFF. The CDR3 DNA sequence: TGTGCCAGCAGTCCAGGACCGGGACAGGGTCTTTGGCAAGGGAGGGATGAGCAGTTCTTC.

V and J are TRBV27 and TRBJ1-6; 9 positions agree with TRBD1. The CDR3 is 18 residues long. The ends lost 8 bases at V and 2 bases at J; junction bases unmatched: 13. Per the germline V gene, CDR1 is MNHEY and CDR2 is SMNVEV (reference sequence). The CDR3 is CASRSRTGEVTYNSPLHF. The CDR3 nucleotides read TGTGCCAGCCGTAGCCGGACAGGGGAGGTGACCTATAATTCACCCCTCCACTTT.

The V gene is TRBV6-5, the J gene TRBJ2-1; TRBD1 agrees at 9 bases. J gave up 7 bases and V 7 bases, and 5 bases lay outside the gene matches. The CDR3 length is 13 residues. Germline V gene lookup returns CDR1 MNHEY and CDR2 SVGAGI. The CDR3: CASTQTGGNEQFF. The CDR3 nucleotides are TGTGCCAGCACCCAGACAGGGGGGAATGAGCAGTTCTTC.

V is TRBV5-4 and J is TRBJ1-1; 7 bases map to TRBD1. The CDR3 runs 14 residues. V gave up 0 bases and J gave up 5 bases; unmatched junction bases: 4. CDR1 and CDR2 from the germline V gene are SGHNT and YYREEE (reference sequence). CDR3 nucleotides: TGTGCCAGCAGCTTGGAGGGGGCGCGTACTGAAGCTTTCTTT. Translated, it gives CASSLEGARTEAFF. Combining the CDR3 with reference TRBV5-4 and TRBJ1-1 gives the whole variable domain ETGVTQSPTHLIKTRGQQVTLRCSSQSGHNTVSWYQQALGQGPQFIFQYYREEENGRGNFPPRFSGLQFPNYSSELNVNALELDDSALYLCASSLEGARTEAFFGQGTRLTVV.

The CDR3 nucleotides read TGTGCCAGCAGTTCCCCGGACAGGTATAATTCACCCCTCCACTTT. Residues: CASSSPDRYNSPLHF. This rearrangement joins TRBV28 to TRBJ1-6; 7 bases agree with TRBD1. From germline, CDR1 is MDHEN and CDR2 SYDVKM. Trimming cost V 4 bases and J 4 bases; bases outside gene matches: 4. The CDR3 is made up of 15 amino acids.

The rearrangement joins TRBV9 to TRBJ2-7; 9 nucleotides match TRBD1. Germline V gene sequence: CDR1 SGDLS, CDR2 YYNGEE. V was clipped by 4 bases and J by 0 bases; unmatched bases: 11. The CDR3 is 17 residues long. CDR3 amino acids: CASSPRTGGKSSYEQYF. In nucleotides, the CDR3 is TGTGCCAGCAGCCCACGAACAGGGGGCAAAAGCTCCTACGAGCAGTACTTC. Using reference TRBV9 and TRBJ2-7 for the parts outside the CDR3, the full variable domain is DSGVTQTPKHLITATGQRVTLRCSPRSGDLSVYWYQQSLDQGLQFLIQYYNGEERAKGNILERFSAQQFPDLHSELNLSSLELGDSALYFCASSPRTGGKSSYEQYFGPGTRLTVT.

The V call is TRBV21-1, the J call TRBJ2-7. TRBV21-1 has pseudogene status. The length of the CDR3 is 13 residues. CDR3 in DNA: TGTGCCAGCAGCAAAACCCCGCCCTACGAGCAGTACTTC. The encoded protein is CASSKTPPYEQYF.

The V gene is TRBV5-1, the J gene TRBJ2-5; possibly TRBD1 for D (5 bases). The CDR3 sequence is 15 residues long. The germline CDR1 and CDR2 sequences are SGHRS and YFSETQ. Trimming removed 3 bases at V and 2 bases at J, with 14 bases between. The CDR3 DNA is TGCGCCAGCAGCTCCTCCCCTGACAGTCAAGAGACCCAGTACTTC. This translates into CASSSSPDSQETQYF.